This paragraph reports one T cell receptor beta chain. As yet, its antigen is unknown. This entry belongs to a study of OX40 agonist ivuxolimab in advanced cancers. Study information: Dose-escalation patients were diagnosed with hepatocellular carcinoma, melanoma, renal cell cancer or head and neck cancer. A male proportion of approximately 80% was recorded, with mean age roughly 60 years and range roughly 20 to 85. Study-wide points: By week 6 at 0.1 to 3.0 mg/kg, blood CD4+ and CD8+ T cells had expanded clonally. The 0.1-3.0 mg/kg partial responders had among the lowest clonal expansion.

Clones were read by immunoSEQ multiplex PCR, and TCRdb kept only the in-frame ones, dropping some. The sample holds about 150,000 clones, 93% seen once. This receptor was obtained from an adult with an advanced solid tumor such as melanoma, head and neck, liver or kidney cancer. Sequences were derived from CD4+ or CD8+ T cells sorted from blood, sampled in a trial of the OX40 agonist ivuxolimab.

The CDR3 coding sequence is TGTGCCAGCAGCCCAGTGGGGGGCCCGGGGTATGGCTACACCTTC. Translating it yields CASSPVGGPGYGYTF. The chain combines TRBV7-2 with TRBJ1-2; D may be TRBD1 (6 bases). Germline lookup yields CDR1 SGHTA and CDR2 FQGNSA. Trimming stripped 5 bases from V and 5 bases from J, with 18 bases between. The CDR3 length is 15 residues.